This record looks at one TCR beta chain sequence and its context. Original analysis: Amplification of reference gene primers was used by the study to estimate nucleated cell counts. Produced via immunoSEQ multiplex PCR; TCRdb's table is partial and in-frame only. V, J and clone size were drawn from that table, and D and trimming were deduced from the DNA. The sample has 49,000 or so clones, about four fifths seen once. The data originate from a study of blood T cell repertoires in COVID-19. Study in general: The United States, Italy and Spain were the sources of the acute and convalescent COVID-19 samples. The cDNA or gDNA used as material had been derived from T cells, B-cell-depleted T cells, or PBMCs.

The V end was cut by 4 bases, the J end by 4 bases, with 10 bases between. This CDR3 has 13 residues. Germline CDR1 MDHEN, CDR2 SYDVKM. The clonotype comes from a man in his 60s with active COVID-19. Sequencing was done on a sample of peripheral blood. This chain connects TRBV28 to TRBJ2-5, with no clear D. The CDR3 DNA follows: TGTGCCAGCAGTTCACCCCCGGGAGAGACCCAGTACTTC. It encodes CASSSPPGETQYF.